This TCR beta chain originates from a study of identifying expanded T cells in peripheral blood. Study results and caveats: Approximately two-week clone count variance significantly increased as total template count grew. Differentially abundant clones: roughly 1.2 between replicates, 15 to 17 at roughly 2 weeks, 19 to 20 at four.

With respect to this clone: Its target is not known.

TCRdb keeps only in-frame clones here, not all; method: immunoSEQ multiplex PCR. Of about 100,000 clones in the sample, 80% to 90% are singletons; the top ten hold approximately 6%. No infections or other immune events were documented during collection. This CDR3 contains 17 residues. Trimming took 4 bases from V and 5 from J, leaving 22 bases between them. CDR1 and CDR2 (germline): SGHVS, FQNEAQ. The chain has TRBV7-8 and TRBJ2-3; D might be TRBD1 (6 bases). Sequencing input: blood. The TCR was taken from a person aged 18 to 75 in good health. This chain's CDR3 is CASSSQGEWGLRDTQYF. In DNA form, the CDR3 reads TGTGCCAGCAGCTCACAGGGCGAGTGGGGATTACGAGATACGCAGTATTTT.